This T cell receptor beta chain is drawn from a study of blood T cells in healthy people across ages. A second PCR of roughly 7 to 11 cycles used a sample-barcoded 5' primer and a J-beta primer mix. TCRdb re-called the 5' RACE reads with MiXCR, one entry per CDR3 protein. The repertoire has around 520,000 distinct CDR3 sequences, approximately 26% of them found once; the top ten carry over 3.5%. Only a few counts were recorded for this clonotype. Antigen: not known. The CDR3 extends over 16 amino acids. The germline V gene encodes CDR1 SEHNR and CDR2 FQNEAQ (reference sequence). V gave up 5 bases and J gave up 6 bases; unmatched junction bases: 13. Study-wide findings and caveats: Expanded clonotype changes were possibly confounded by unknown donor CMV status. Per million T cells, TCR beta diversity dropped roughly linearly as age increased.

These sequences were also reported in another study, on T cells of mothers and their children.

Sequenced input: blood. The rearrangement uses TRBV7-9 and TRBJ1-2, with 9 bases matching TRBD1. The sequence derives from a boy aged 2 to 10 in good health. CDR3 in DNA: TGTGCCAGCAGCCCTCCAAAACAGGGGGCACCGGATGGCTACACCTTC. Protein: CASSPPKQGAPDGYTF.